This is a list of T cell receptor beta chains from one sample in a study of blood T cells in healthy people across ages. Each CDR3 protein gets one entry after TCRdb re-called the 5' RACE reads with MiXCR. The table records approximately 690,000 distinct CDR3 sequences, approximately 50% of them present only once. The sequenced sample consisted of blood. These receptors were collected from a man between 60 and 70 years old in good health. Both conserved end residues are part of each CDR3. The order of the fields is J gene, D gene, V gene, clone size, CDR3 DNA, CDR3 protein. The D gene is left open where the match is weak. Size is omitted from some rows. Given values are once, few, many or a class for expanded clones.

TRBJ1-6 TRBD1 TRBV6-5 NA TGTGCCAGCAGTTCGGGACAGGGCTTGTCACCCCTCCACTTT CASSSGQGLSPLHF
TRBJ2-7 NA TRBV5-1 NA TGCGCCAGCAGCCCCCTCCAGTCAGGAGGCTACAATGAGCAGTACTTC CASSPLQSGGYNEQYF
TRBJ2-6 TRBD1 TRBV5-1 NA TGCGCCAGCAGCATGACAGGGGGCTACGGGGCCAACGTCCTGACTTTC CASSMTGGYGANVLTF
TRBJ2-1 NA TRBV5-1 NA TGCGCCAGCAGCTGGTCCGTTGGGGGGGCTGTTGGCAATGAGCAGTTCTTC CASSWSVGGAVGNEQFF
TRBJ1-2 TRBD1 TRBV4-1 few TGCGCCAGCAGCCAAGAACAGGGGTCATGGGACTACACCTTC CASSQEQGSWDYTF
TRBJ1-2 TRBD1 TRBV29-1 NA TGCAGCGTTGACTCAGGGGGCGCAGGGGGCTACACCTTC CSVDSGGAGGYTF
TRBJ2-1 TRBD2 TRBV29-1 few TGCAGCGTCGGACTAGCGGTGACCTACAATGAGCAGTTCTTC CSVGLAVTYNEQFF
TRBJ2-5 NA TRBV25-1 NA TGTGCCAGCAGTGAAGCCCTAGCTTACCAAGAGGCCCAGTACTTC CASSEALAYQEAQYF
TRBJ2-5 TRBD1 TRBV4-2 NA TGTGCCAACAGCCAACGACAGGGGGAGGAGGCCCAGTACTTC CANSQRQGEEAQYF
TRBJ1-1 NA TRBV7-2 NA TGTGCCAGCAGCTCATCAGCCCTCAGGGCGGGGAACACTGAAGCTTTCTTT CASSSSALRAGNTEAFF
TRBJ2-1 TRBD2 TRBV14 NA TGTGCCAGCAGCGAAGTGGGACTAGCCTACAATGAGCAGTTCTTC CASSEVGLAYNEQFF
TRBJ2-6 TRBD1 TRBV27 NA TGTGCCAGCAGTTTAAAAGGACAGGGGAGGGCTGGGGCCAACGTCCTGACTTTC CASSLKGQGRAGANVLTF
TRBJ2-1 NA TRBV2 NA TGTGCCAGCAGTGAACGGGTGGGGGGAGAGACCCAGTTCTTC CASSERVGGETQFF
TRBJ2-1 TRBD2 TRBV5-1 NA TGCGCCAGCAGATCATTAGCGGGGTCCGCCGGGGTTTCCGATGAGCAGTTCTTC CASRSLAGSAGVSDEQFF